The entry that follows covers one TCR beta chain sequence. Its antigen remains unidentified. This record belongs to a study of monozygotic twins with inflammatory bowel disease. Study conclusions and caveats: Researchers were unable to tell different T cell subtypes apart. Fewer clonotypes were shared with others by IBD patients than by healthy twins, especially with disease activity.

Germline lookup yields CDR1 KGHSH and CDR2 LQKENI. There are 13 residues in the CDR3. Starting material for each TCR library was around 3.5 ug of total RNA. Making cDNA involved eight separate reactions per sample. After re-calling the 5' RACE reads, TCRdb lists one entry per CDR3 protein, DNA absent. The sample table sets out fewer than 400,000 distinct CDR3 sequences. This sequence was found in a human donor with ulcerative colitis or Crohn's disease, or a healthy co-twin of an affected twin (not recorded which). Sequenced: blood. The chain employs TRBV18 and TRBJ2-3. This CDR3 is CASSPPLGAGQYF. Looking up the rest from reference TRBV18 and TRBJ2-3 gives the full variable domain: NAGVMQNPRHLVRRRGQEARLRCSPMKGHSHVYWYRQLPEEGLKFMVYLQKENIIDESGMPKERFSAEFPKEGPSILRIQQVVRGDSAAYFCASSPPLGAGQYFGPGTRLTVL.